Included here is one TCR beta chain sequence, with context. Its antigen is currently unknown. A read error may produce the germline difference seen at one junction end. This specimen comes from a study of neurological immune-mediated disorders. The cDNA was synthesized by means of template-switch 5'RACE, which was carried out with 10-nucleotide random UMIs. One entry per CDR3 protein, called by TCRdb with MiXCR from the 5' RACE reads. The table has 65,000 to 85,000 distinct CDR3 sequences, 2.5% to 4% seen once. Study-wide points: Among 34 multiple sclerosis patients, phylogenetic grouping put the repertoires of 18 into a single related-CDR3 cluster, a possible signature.

Germline loops: CDR1 LGHNA, CDR2 YSLEER. CDR3 size: 15 residues. The source of this sequence is a woman between 45 and 65 years old with multiple sclerosis. Sequencing was done on a sample of PBMCs. The chain has TRBV4-3 and TRBJ1-5; D unclear. CDR3: CASSQGYGMDKTQNF. The CDR3 bases are TGCGCCAGCAGCCAAGGGTACGGGATGGATAAGACCCAGAATTTT.